This TCR beta chain appears in the sequencing data of a study of OX40 agonist ivuxolimab in advanced cancers. The table came from immunoSEQ multiplex PCR; TCRdb's copy has only in-frame clones and leaves some out. Of fewer than 45,000 clones listed, 65% to 85% are singletons. Trimming cost V 5 bases and J 6 bases, with 13 bases left between them. This CDR3 is built from 14 residues. Germline V CDR1 and CDR2: SGHTA, FQGNSA. This TCR was recovered from an adult with an advanced solid tumor such as melanoma, head and neck, liver or kidney cancer. The specimen was CD4+ or CD8+ T cells sorted from blood, collected in a trial of the OX40 agonist ivuxolimab. The V call is TRBV7-2, the J call TRBJ2-2; possibly TRBD2 for D (5 bases). The CDR3 loop is CASSPYTSSGELFF. The CDR3 coding sequence is TGTGCCAGCAGCCCCTACACTAGTTCCGGGGAGCTGTTTTTT.